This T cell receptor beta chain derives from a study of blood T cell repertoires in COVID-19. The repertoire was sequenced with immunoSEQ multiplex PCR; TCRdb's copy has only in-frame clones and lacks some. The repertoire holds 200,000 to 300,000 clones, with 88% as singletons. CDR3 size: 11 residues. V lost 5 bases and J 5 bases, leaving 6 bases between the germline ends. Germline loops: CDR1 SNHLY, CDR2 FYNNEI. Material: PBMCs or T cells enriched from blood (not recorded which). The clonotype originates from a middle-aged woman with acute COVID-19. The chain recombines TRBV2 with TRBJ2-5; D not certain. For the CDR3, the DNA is TGTGCCAGCAGTCCGGAGGAGACCCAGTACTTC. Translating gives CASSPEETQYF.